The 30 T cell receptor beta chains listed next were all sequenced from one sample in a study of cytomegalovirus exposure and HLA in healthy donors. TCRdb's copy holds only in-frame clones and misses some; the assay was immunoSEQ multiplex PCR. Of 70,000 or so clones in the sample, approximately 94% were seen once. The sequenced sample consisted of PBMCs. Source of these receptors: a young woman in good health and CMV-seronegative.

This rearrangement joins TRBV28 to TRBJ1-6, with unresolved D. The CDR3 contains 13 residues. The germline CDR1 and CDR2 sequences are MDHEN and SYDVKM. Trimming shortened V by 8 bases and J by 12 bases, and 17 bases separated the two germline ends. The CDR3 is CASDGGRNGPLHF. CDR3 coding DNA: TGTGCCAGCGACGGAGGGAGAAACGGACCCCTCCACTTT. Together with reference TRBV28 and TRBJ1-6, the CDR3 gives the full variable domain: DVKVTQSSRYLVKRTGEKVFLECVQDMDHENMFWYRQDPGLGLRLIYFSYDVKMKEKGDIPEGYSVSREKKERFSLILESASTNQTSMYLCASDGGRNGPLHFGNGTRLTVT.

This clone has only one observation. The CDR3 nucleotides read TGTGCCATCAGTGGGGATGGGACAAAAGCTTTCTTT. This translates into CAISGDGTKAFF. V usage is TRBV10-3 and J usage is TRBJ1-1; a weak D match, TRBD1 (6 bases). V lost 4 bases and J lost 9, with 12 bases in between. The length of the CDR3 is 12 residues. Germline V CDR1 and CDR2: ENHRY, SYGVKD.

This clone was detected only once. V and J are TRBV5-1 and TRBJ2-1; D is possibly TRBD1 (6 bases). Germline V lookup: CDR1 SGHRS, CDR2 YFSETQ. Trimming removed 4 bases from V and 4 bases from J, with 18 bases in between. The length of the CDR3 is 16 residues. The CDR3 is CASSPTGNRGYNEQFF. Here the CDR3 DNA reads TGCGCCAGCAGCCCTACAGGGAATCGGGGATACAATGAGCAGTTCTTC.

The chain recombines TRBV27 with TRBJ2-1, with 8 bases aligning to TRBD2. In germline, CDR1 is MNHEY, CDR2 SMNVEV (reference sequence). J lost 0 bases, V lost 5 bases, and 6 bases had no gene match. The CDR3 spans 16 residues. Here the CDR3 DNA reads TGTGCCAGCAGTCCCCTCCTAGCGGGCTCCTACAATGAGCAGTTCTTC. Its translation is CASSPLLAGSYNEQFF.

The CDR3, as DNA: TGTGCCAGCAGTTTAATCGGCGGGGAGCTGTTTTTT. This translates into CASSLIGGELFF. The V call is TRBV27, the J call TRBJ2-2; no reliable D call. CDR3 length: 12 residues. Germline lookup yields CDR1 MNHEY and CDR2 SMNVEV (reference sequence). V lost 2 bases and J 7 bases, leaving 5 bases between the germline ends.

The V and J genes are TRBV30 and TRBJ2-7; TRBD2 is a possible D gene (5 bases). The germline V and J ends were trimmed by 6 bases and 5 bases, with 14 bases remaining between them. This CDR3 contains 12 residues. Germline values: CDR1 GTSNPN, CDR2 SVGIG (reference sequence). This chain's CDR3 is CACQIWEHEQYF. The CDR3 region has the DNA TGTGCCTGCCAGATATGGGAGCACGAGCAGTACTTC.

The rearrangement joins TRBV29-1 to TRBJ2-7, with TRBD2 identical over 7 bases. Per germline, CDR1 SQVTM and CDR2 ANQGSEA. The J segment lost 4 bases and the V segment lost 5 bases, leaving 8 bases of the junction unmatched. The CDR3 runs to 13 residues. CDR3 nucleotides: TGCAGCGTTCTCCTAGCGGACCATTACGAGCAGTACTTC. Protein sequence: CSVLLADHYEQYF.

The chain couples TRBV27 to TRBJ2-7; D gene uncertain. Germline CDR1 is MNHEY and CDR2 is SMNVEV (reference sequence). The V and J ends lost 3 bases and 2 bases respectively, with 11 bases between them. This CDR3 has 14 residues. DNA of the CDR3: TGTGCCAGCAGTTTGCGTACTCCCCCCTACGAGCAGTACTTC. Residues: CASSLRTPPYEQYF.

Only a few counts were recorded for this clone. The chain has TRBV4-3 and TRBJ2-2; 7 bases fit TRBD1. Trimming removed 1 base from V and 4 bases from J; junction bases left unmatched: 3. Germline-derived CDR1 and CDR2 are LGHNA and YSLEER. The CDR3 runs 15 residues. The chain's CDR3 is CASSQVTGSTGELFF. DNA of the CDR3: TGCGCCAGCAGCCAAGTGACAGGGAGCACCGGGGAGCTGTTTTTT.

The chain joins TRBV27 to TRBJ2-3; TRBD2 agrees at 7 bases. The CDR3 runs 15 residues. From germline, CDR1 is MNHEY and CDR2 SMNVEV (reference sequence). V lost 3 bases, J lost 2 bases, and 5 bases stayed unmatched. DNA of the CDR3: TGTGCCAGCAGTTTGTCTAGCGGACACACAGATACGCAGTATTTT. It translates to CASSLSSGHTDTQYF.

V usage is TRBV7-8 and J usage is TRBJ1-6, with D unresolved. Germline V gene lookup returns CDR1 SGHVS and CDR2 FQNEAQ. The CDR3 sequence is 14 residues long. Trimming took off 0 bases at V and 7 bases at J, with 7 bases between the two ends. CDR3 coding DNA: TGTGCCAGCAGCTTAGCTCGCGAGAATTCACCCCTCCACTTT. This encodes CASSLARENSPLHF.

V usage is TRBV21-1 and J usage is TRBJ2-7; the D call of TRBD1 is as the table states it, not checked on the DNA. TRBV21-1 is designated a pseudogene. This CDR3 is 18 amino acids long. CDR3 sequence reads: CASSKDPQSKLDFHEQYF. The CDR3 DNA reads TGTGCCAGCAGCAAAGATCCACAGAGTAAGTTGGATTTCCACGAGCAGTACTTC.

The V gene is TRBV6-5, the J gene TRBJ1-2; D is possibly TRBD1 (5 bases). The CDR3 is 14 amino acids. From germline, CDR1 is MNHEY and CDR2 SVGAGI. V was trimmed by 5 bases and J by 4 bases, leaving 14 bases between them. CDR3 sequence (DNA): TGTGCCAGCAGTCTCAGTCGACAGCCCTATGGCTACACCTTC. Residues: CASSLSRQPYGYTF.

The chain combines TRBV19 with TRBJ2-7; 10 nucleotides agree with TRBD1. CDR1 and CDR2 (germline): LNHDA, SQIVND (reference sequence). V was pared by 5 bases and J by 4 bases, with 5 bases of the junction left unmatched. This CDR3 has 14 residues. CDR3 loop: CASSSRDRGYEQYF. CDR3 DNA: TGTGCCAGTAGTTCCCGGGACAGGGGATACGAGCAGTACTTC.

The J gene is TRBJ1-2, the V gene TRBV6-1; D remains unclear. Germline V gene lookup returns CDR1 MNHNS and CDR2 SASEGT. The V end was cut by 0 bases, the J end by 0 bases, with 8 bases between. The CDR3 contains 15 residues. The CDR3 spells CASSEAATANYGYTF. DNA of the CDR3: TGTGCCAGCAGTGAAGCAGCAACGGCTAACTATGGCTACACCTTC.

This clone was counted a single time. This chain joins TRBV13 and TRBJ2-1, with 9 bases identical to TRBD1. The CDR3 has 16 residues. Germline assignment: CDR1 PRHDT and CDR2 FYEKMQ (reference sequence). Losses at the gene ends were 5 bases for V and 4 bases for J; bases not matched to a gene: 9. The CDR3 spells CASSTGTGGAYNEQFF. Here the CDR3 DNA reads TGTGCCAGCAGCACCGGAACAGGGGGCGCTTACAATGAGCAGTTCTTC. The whole variable domain, remainder taken from reference TRBV13 and TRBJ2-1, is AAGVIQSPRHLIKEKRETATLKCYPIPRHDTVYWYQQGPGQDPQFLISFYEKMQSDKGSIPDRFSAQQFSDYHSELNMSSLELGDSALYFCASSTGTGGAYNEQFFGPGTRLTVL.

The chain links TRBV19 to TRBJ2-7; 12 bases are shared with TRBD2. The CDR3 spans 16 residues. With 5 bases clipped from V and 2 bases from J, the junction kept 7 bases outside the gene matches. CDR1 is LNHDA, CDR2 SQIVND, per germline (reference sequence). CDR3 DNA sequence: TGTGCCAGTAGTGCTAGCGGGAGGGGTAGAACCTACGAGCAGTACTTC. Translated, it gives CASSASGRGRTYEQYF.

The chain employs TRBV25-1 and TRBJ1-1, with D perhaps matching TRBD1 (6 bases). Trimming stripped 8 bases from V and 4 bases from J, with 11 bases between. This CDR3 comprises 12 residues. Germline CDR1 is MGHDK and CDR2 is SYGVNS. The CDR3 region is CASRDTFTEAFF. In DNA form, the CDR3 reads TGTGCCAGCCGGGACACCTTCACTGAAGCTTTCTTT.

This chain uses TRBV9 with TRBJ1-3, with 7 bases lining up with TRBD1. The V and J ends lost 3 bases and 0 bases, in that order; junction bases with no gene match: 6. The CDR3 is made up of 16 amino acids. Germline CDR1 reads SGDLS; CDR2 reads YYNGEE. CDR3 protein: CASSGTGVGSGNTIYF. The CDR3 DNA reads as TGTGCCAGCAGCGGAACAGGGGTCGGCTCTGGAAACACCATATATTTT. Complete variable domain (other parts from reference TRBV9 and TRBJ1-3): DSGVTQTPKHLITATGQRVTLRCSPRSGDLSVYWYQQSLDQGLQFLIQYYNGEERAKGNILERFSAQQFPDLHSELNLSSLELGDSALYFCASSGTGVGSGNTIYFGEGSWLTVV.

The count of this clone is one. The chain recombines TRBV11-2 with TRBJ2-6; weak D call: TRBD1 (6 bases). V was cut by 4 bases and J by 0 bases, with 16 bases left in between. Germline V gene lookup returns CDR1 SGHAT and CDR2 FQNNGV. This CDR3 comprises 18 residues. The DNA for the CDR3 is TGTGCCAGCAGCTCCTTCCGGACAGAGAGCTCTGGGGCCAACGTCCTGACTTTC. Protein: CASSSFRTESSGANVLTF.

The chain has TRBV30 and TRBJ2-7, with D possibly TRBD1 on 6 matching bases. With 4 bases removed from V and 6 bases from J, the gap between germline ends came to 22 bases. CDR3 size: 15 residues. Germline V gene sequence: CDR1 GTSNPN, CDR2 SVGIG (reference sequence). Here the CDR3 reads CAWTPVKGGFGEQYF. The CDR3 coding sequence is TGTGCCTGGACCCCTGTAAAAGGGGGATTTGGCGAGCAGTACTTC. The full variable domain, its missing parts supplied by reference TRBV30 and TRBJ2-7, is SQTIHQWPATLVQPVGSPLSLECTVEGTSNPNLYWYRQAAGRGLQLLFYSVGIGQISSEVPQNLSASRPQDRQFILSSKKLLLSDSGFYLCAWTPVKGGFGEQYFGPGTRLTVT.

The V call is TRBV10-3, the J call TRBJ1-1; D remains ambiguous. There are 12 residues in the CDR3. V was cut by 2 bases and J by 3 bases, with 4 bases left in between. Germline values: CDR1 ENHRY, CDR2 SYGVKD. The CDR3 here is CAISEGHTEAFF. The CDR3 bases are TGTGCCATCAGTGAGGGGCACACTGAAGCTTTCTTT.

The V and J genes are TRBV4-3 and TRBJ1-6; the match to TRBD1 covers 9 bases. J was trimmed by 9 bases and V by 0 bases; bases with no gene match: 6. Germline V gene data show CDR1 as LGHNA and CDR2 as YSLEER. The CDR3 covers 16 residues. The CDR3 region has the DNA TGCGCCAGCAGCCAAGATAGGGGGACAGGGTCTTCACCCCTCCACTTT. Translated: CASSQDRGTGSSPLHF.

The chain has TRBV28 and TRBJ2-3, with D perhaps TRBD1 (7 bases). V dropped 5 bases and J dropped 2 bases, with 11 bases sitting between them. This CDR3 is 14 amino acids long. Germline V gene data show CDR1 as MDHEN and CDR2 as SYDVKM. For the CDR3, the DNA is TGTGCCAGCAGTCGACAGGGACTCACAGATACGCAGTATTTT. This encodes CASSRQGLTDTQYF.

The chain couples TRBV6-6 to TRBJ2-5; 7 bases fit TRBD2. V lost 6 bases to trimming and J lost 4 bases; unmatched junction nucleotides: 5. The germline V gene has CDR1 MNHNY and CDR2 SVGAGI (reference sequence). The CDR3 length is 13 residues. The CDR3 DNA sequence: TGTGCCAGCAGCGCCGGACTAGGAGAGACCCAGTACTTC. This codes for CASSAGLGETQYF.

The chain carries TRBV9 and TRBJ2-3; TRBD1 might be the D (5 bases). This CDR3 is 16 amino acids long. From germline, CDR1 is SGDLS and CDR2 YYNGEE. V was pared by 0 bases and J by 5 bases, with 16 bases between. DNA of the CDR3: TGTGCCAGCAGCGTAGGGGGCACAGATTATGGAGATACGCAGTATTTT. Its translation: CASSVGGTDYGDTQYF. Full variable domain (outside the CDR3, taken from reference TRBV9 and TRBJ2-3): DSGVTQTPKHLITATGQRVTLRCSPRSGDLSVYWYQQSLDQGLQFLIQYYNGEERAKGNILERFSAQQFPDLHSELNLSSLELGDSALYFCASSVGGTDYGDTQYFGPGTRLTVL.

The rearrangement links TRBV6-1 to TRBJ2-1, with D possibly TRBD1 on 6 matching bases. The CDR3 consists of 13 residues. Trimming removed 8 bases from V and 7 bases from J, with 15 bases in between. The germline V gene has CDR1 MNHNS and CDR2 SASEGT. CDR3 residues: CASQGRVLNEQFF. The CDR3 nucleotides are TGTGCCAGCCAGGGGAGAGTATTGAATGAGCAGTTCTTC.

V is TRBV7-2 and J is TRBJ2-7, with TRBD2 matching over 10 bases. The germline V gene encodes CDR1 SGHTA and CDR2 FQGNSA. The CDR3 extends over 16 amino acids. V lost 1 base to trimming and J lost 7 bases; unmatched junction nucleotides: 10. This CDR3 is CASSLGLAGALGEQYF. For the CDR3, the DNA is TGTGCCAGCAGCTTAGGGCTAGCGGGGGCCCTCGGAGAGCAGTACTTC.

The J gene is TRBJ1-5, the V gene TRBV6-5; D remains ambiguous. The V and J ends lost 8 bases and 0 bases respectively, with 14 bases between them. Germline V lookup: CDR1 MNHEY, CDR2 SVGAGI. This CDR3 is built from 15 residues. CDR3 nucleotide sequence: TGTGCCAGCGGGGAGGGCAAAAATAGCAATCAGCCCCAGCATTTT. It yields the protein CASGEGKNSNQPQHF.

This chain joins TRBV10-3 and TRBJ2-3, with D uncertain. The V gene lost 2 bases and the J gene lost 2 bases, with 8 bases spanning the gap. Germline V gene data show CDR1 as ENHRY and CDR2 as SYGVKD. The CDR3 is made up of 14 amino acids. CDR3 sequence reads: CAISEGQDTDTQYF. CDR3 nucleotide sequence: TGTGCCATCAGTGAGGGGCAGGACACAGATACGCAGTATTTT.